The 27 T cell receptor beta chains listed next were all sequenced from one sample in a study of CD8+CD57+ T cells in acquired aplastic anemia. The template used for profiling TCR beta VDJ and CDR3 was genomic DNA. TCRdb analysed the reads with MiXCR anew, one entry per CDR3 protein. The sample includes approximately 200,000 distinct CDR3 sequences, about half of them seen just once. The sample was sorted CD4+, CD8+, or CD8+CD57+ T cells (not recorded which) from PBMCs. Receptors originate from a human donor in good health, serving as a control.

This clonotype came up once. The rearrangement joins TRBV29-1 to TRBJ1-1, with 7 bases matching TRBD1. Germline values: CDR1 SQVTM, CDR2 ANQGSEA. The CDR3 runs 15 residues. Trimming removed 3 bases from V and 0 bases from J; junction bases left unmatched: 7. The CDR3: CSVEVQGQLNTEAFF. In DNA, the CDR3 is TGCAGCGTTGAGGTCCAGGGACAGCTGAACACTGAAGCTTTCTTT.

As regards this clonotype: The junction differs from germline at one of its ends, possibly a read error. The V call is TRBV28, the J call TRBJ2-3, with 10 positions matching TRBD2. Germline assignment: CDR1 MDHEN and CDR2 SYDVKM. CDR3 length: 19 amino acids. CDR3 DNA sequence: TGCGCCAGCAGTTTAATAGCGGGGGGCTACTTGAATAGCACAGATACGCAGTATTTT. Protein: CASSLIAGGYLNSTDTQYF.

This clonotype was recorded at least ten times. The CDR3 nucleotides are TGTGCCAGCAGTCAGGACACAAACAATGAGCAGTTCTTC. Amino acid sequence: CASSQDTNNEQFF. The chain combines TRBV7-3 with TRBJ2-1, with D possibly being TRBD1 (5 bases). This CDR3 contains 13 residues. CDR1 SGHTA and CDR2 FQGTGA come from the germline V gene. With 6 bases removed from V and 5 bases from J, the gap between germline ends came to 11 bases. Drawing the rest from reference TRBV7-3 and TRBJ2-1, the complete variable domain is GAGVSQTPSNKVTEKGKYVELRCDPISGHTALYWYRQSLGQGPEFLIYFQGTGAADDSGLPNDRFFAVRPEGSVSTLKIQRTERGDSAVYLCASSQDTNNEQFFGPGTRLTVL.

There are many counts of this clonotype. This chain uses TRBV6-5 with TRBJ2-3, with 9 bases fitting TRBD2. CDR3 length: 16 residues. Germline CDR1 is MNHEY and CDR2 is SVGAGI. V gave up 2 bases and J gave up 3 bases; unmatched junction bases: 6. Here the CDR3 reads CASSYGGGGGTDTQYF. CDR3 nucleotides: TGTGCCAGCAGTTACGGAGGCGGGGGGGGAACAGATACGCAGTATTTT.

V usage is TRBV3-1 and J usage is TRBJ2-2; D perhaps matches TRBD1 (6 bases). The CDR3 is made up of 15 amino acids. V was clipped by 1 base and J by 1 base, with 7 bases between them. CDR1 LGHDT and CDR2 YNNKEL come from the germline V gene (reference sequence). This CDR3 reads CASSQGRGNTGELFF. The CDR3 DNA is TGTGCCAGCAGCCAAGGCAGGGGGAACACCGGGGAGCTGTTTTTT.

The gene calls are TRBV9 and TRBJ2-7; TRBD1 might be the D (6 bases). The CDR3 has 14 residues. V lost 4 bases, J lost 6 bases, and 17 bases lay in between. CDR1 is SGDLS and CDR2 is YYNGEE in the germline V gene. The chain's CDR3 is CASSPRLQGSEQYF. Written as DNA, the CDR3 is TGTGCCAGCAGCCCCAGGTTACAGGGATCCGAGCAGTACTTC.

At least ten counts were recorded for this clonotype. A junction end diverges from the germline sequence, so it may reflect a read error. The rearrangement links TRBV5-1 to TRBJ2-2; D ambiguous. Germline V CDR1 and CDR2: SGHRS, YFSETQ. CDR3 size: 10 residues. The CDR3 is CASSLGELFF. DNA for the CDR3: TGTGCCAGCAGCTTAGGGGAGCTGTTTTTT.

V usage is TRBV15 and J usage is TRBJ1-5, with D possibly TRBD1 on 6 matching bases. V was shortened by 1 base and J by 4 bases, with 11 bases between the two germline ends. CDR1 LNHNV and CDR2 YYDKDF come from the germline V gene (reference sequence). There are 15 residues in the CDR3. The CDR3 spells CATSRAGTRNQPQHF. CDR3 bases: TGTGCCACCAGCAGAGCCGGGACAAGAAATCAGCCCCAGCATTTT. Using reference TRBV15 and TRBJ1-5 for the parts outside the CDR3, the full variable domain is DAMVIQNPRYQVTQFGKPVTLSCSQTLNHNVMYWYQQKSSQAPKLLFHYYDKDFNNEADTPDNFQSRRPNTSFCFLDIRSPGLGDTAMYLCATSRAGTRNQPQHFGDGTRLSIL.

Details on this clonotype: A junction end diverges from the germline sequence, so it may reflect a read error. This rearrangement joins TRBV20-1 to TRBJ2-7, with D perhaps matching TRBD2 (5 bases). Germline CDR1 DFQATT, CDR2 SNEGSKA (reference sequence). The CDR3 consists of 14 residues. The CDR3 sequence: CSAIRASLSCEQYF. CDR3 in DNA: TGCAGTGCTATAAGGGCTAGCCTCTCCTGCGAGCAGTACTTC.

CDR3 sequence: CASSRRRQGSNQPQHF. CDR3 sequence (DNA): TGTGCCAGTAGTAGGCGGAGACAGGGAAGCAATCAGCCCCAGCATTTT. The rearrangement links TRBV19 to TRBJ1-5, with 7 positions matching TRBD1. Unmatched junction bases numbered 7, after V lost 4 bases and J lost 1 base. CDR1 and CDR2 from the germline V gene are LNHDA and SQIVND (reference sequence). This CDR3 region has 16 residues.

This clonotype was observed many times. The chain recombines TRBV5-1 with TRBJ2-1; tentative D call: TRBD1 (8 bases). Germline V lookup: CDR1 SGHRS, CDR2 YFSETQ. The V and J ends lost 2 bases and 6 bases respectively, with 15 bases between them. The CDR3 extends over 15 amino acids. The CDR3 bases are TGCGCCAGCAGCTTTACAGGGGGGGTAGGCAATGAGCAGTTCTTC. Amino acids: CASSFTGGVGNEQFF.

This clonotype was counted once. V and J are TRBV7-8 and TRBJ2-3; 10 bases are a match to TRBD2. The ends lost 5 bases at V and 2 bases at J; junction bases unmatched: 7. Germline V lookup: CDR1 SGHVS, CDR2 FQNEAQ. This CDR3 comprises 16 residues. The CDR3 spells CASSERLAGITDTQYF. The CDR3 DNA follows: TGTGCCAGCAGCGAGAGACTAGCGGGCATCACAGATACGCAGTATTTT.

The V call is TRBV10-2, the J call TRBJ1-6, with 11 bases that match TRBD1. Germline CDR1 reads WSHSY; CDR2 reads SAAADI. The CDR3 has 14 residues. V shed 7 bases and J 11 bases; nucleotides not matched to a gene: 7. Written as DNA, the CDR3 is TGCGCCAGCAACGCCGGGACAGGGGGGGCACCCCTCCACTTT. Translated: CASNAGTGGAPLHF.

V usage is TRBV24-1 and J usage is TRBJ2-7, with D tentatively TRBD2 (7 bases). The CDR3 covers 17 residues. V was trimmed by 6 bases and J by 3 bases, leaving 23 bases between them. Germline values: CDR1 KGHDR, CDR2 SFDVKD. The CDR3 loop is CATSPLWRGRIGYEQYF. The CDR3 DNA reads TGTGCCACCAGTCCCCTCTGGCGGGGGCGTATTGGCTACGAGCAGTACTTC.

Only one count was recorded for this clonotype. The rearrangement uses TRBV9 and TRBJ2-7, with 12 positions matching TRBD1. Germline-derived CDR1 and CDR2 are SGDLS and YYNGEE. The CDR3 consists of 17 residues. V trimming: 3 bases; J trimming: 5 bases; junction bases outside the gene matches: 12. Here the CDR3 reads CASSGPGGGTGGNEQYF. The CDR3 DNA reads TGTGCCAGCAGCGGTCCCGGTGGGGGGACAGGGGGCAACGAGCAGTACTTC. The full variable domain, with the rest looked up from reference TRBV9 and TRBJ2-7, is DSGVTQTPKHLITATGQRVTLRCSPRSGDLSVYWYQQSLDQGLQFLIQYYNGEERAKGNILERFSAQQFPDLHSELNLSSLELGDSALYFCASSGPGGGTGGNEQYFGPGTRLTVT.

The chain joins TRBV10-2 to TRBJ2-7; 12 bases map to TRBD1. Germline values: CDR1 WSHSY, CDR2 SAAADI. CDR3 length equals 14 residues. Trimming at V came to 5 bases and at J to 5 bases, leaving 4 bases not matched to a gene. Here the CDR3 DNA reads TGCGCCAGCAGTACCGGGACAGGGGGCCACGAGCAGTACTTC. Its protein product is CASSTGTGGHEQYF.

This chain uses TRBV20-1 with TRBJ1-1; maybe TRBD1 (5 bases). Germline CDR1 and CDR2: DFQATT and SNEGSKA (reference sequence). CDR3 length: 12 residues. Between the trimmed V and J ends, which lost 5 bases and 1 base, there was a span of 8 bases. CDR3 sequence: CSAGDRNTEAFF. The CDR3 bases are TGCAGTGCTGGTGACAGGAACACTGAAGCTTTCTTT.

This clonotype was found a few times. V usage is TRBV28 and J usage is TRBJ1-2, with a weak D call TRBD1 (5 bases). This CDR3 is 15 amino acids long. Germline V gene sequence: CDR1 MDHEN, CDR2 SYDVKM. The ends were cut back, 3 bases at V and 4 bases at J, with 15 bases in the middle. CDR3 bases: TGTGCCAGCAGTTTCCCTGTGGGGGTAGGCTATGGCTACACCTTC. Translating gives CASSFPVGVGYGYTF.

This chain joins TRBV20-1 and TRBJ2-6; D is possibly TRBD1 (6 bases). The V end lost 6 bases, the J end lost 5 bases, and 14 bases lay between the germline ends. Per the germline V gene, CDR1 is DFQATT and CDR2 is SNEGSKA (reference sequence). The CDR3 covers 14 residues. This CDR3 reads CSARPGDRANVLTF. The CDR3 DNA is TGCAGTGCAAGACCAGGGGACAGGGCCAACGTCCTGACTTTC.

This chain connects TRBV27 to TRBJ1-1; no clear D. CDR3 length: 15 residues. Trimming cost V 1 base and J 5 bases, with 14 bases left between them. Germline assignment: CDR1 MNHEY and CDR2 SMNVEV (reference sequence). DNA of the CDR3: TGTGCCAGCAGTTTATTTTCAGGTGAGGGAACTGAAGCTTTCTTT. Protein: CASSLFSGEGTEAFF.

At least ten counts were recorded for this clonotype. Here the CDR3 DNA reads TGTGCCAGCAGTAGCAAATGGTTACAGGGGGCAACTAATGAAAAACTGTTTTTT. It translates to CASSSKWLQGATNEKLFF. V is TRBV25-1 and J is TRBJ1-4; 8 bases align to TRBD1. Germline V lookup: CDR1 MGHDK, CDR2 SYGVNS. V shed 5 bases and J 0 bases; nucleotides not matched to a gene: 11. This CDR3 comprises 18 residues.

The chain has TRBV10-2 and TRBJ2-1, with TRBD1 matching over 7 bases. V lost 7 bases, J lost 2 bases, and 5 bases stayed unmatched. Germline assignment: CDR1 WSHSY and CDR2 SAAADI. CDR3 size: 14 residues. The CDR3 region is CASNDRVAYNEQFF. The CDR3, as DNA: TGCGCCAGCAATGACAGGGTAGCCTACAATGAGCAGTTCTTC.

The table lists this clonotype with a count of one. The chain carries TRBV9 and TRBJ1-2; D ambiguous. Trimming stripped 4 bases from V and 6 bases from J, with 16 bases between. The V gene's germline CDR1 is SGDLS and CDR2 YYNGEE. The CDR3 is made up of 14 amino acids. The CDR3 DNA reads as TGTGCCAGCAGCCAAGAGTATATGGACGATGGCTACACCTTC. It specifies CASSQEYMDDGYTF. Looking up the rest from reference TRBV9 and TRBJ1-2 gives the full variable domain: DSGVTQTPKHLITATGQRVTLRCSPRSGDLSVYWYQQSLDQGLQFLIQYYNGEERAKGNILERFSAQQFPDLHSELNLSSLELGDSALYFCASSQEYMDDGYTFGSGTRLTVV.

V usage is TRBV7-6 and J usage is TRBJ2-5; either TRBD1 or TRBD2 may fit D (6 bases each). This CDR3 region has 16 residues. Trimming removed 5 bases from V and 1 base from J, with 17 bases in between. Germline V gene lookup returns CDR1 SGHVS and CDR2 FNYEAQ. CDR3 region: CASSPVPGGGQETQYF. Written as DNA, the CDR3 is TGTGCCAGCAGCCCAGTACCAGGAGGGGGCCAAGAGACCCAGTACTTC. The variable domain in full, completed from reference TRBV7-6 and TRBJ2-5, reads GAGVSQSPRYKVTKRGQDVALRCDPISGHVSLYWYRQALGQGPEFLTYFNYEAQQDKSGLPNDRFSAERPEGSISTLTIQRTEQRDSAMYRCASSPVPGGGQETQYFGPGTRLLVL.

The chain couples TRBV12-3 or TRBV12-4 to TRBJ2-7, with D uncertain. This CDR3 has 13 residues. Trimming took 3 bases from V and 0 from J, leaving 6 bases between them. The CDR3 loop reads CASSFASSYEQYF. CDR3 coding DNA: TGTGCCAGCAGTTTTGCATCCTCCTACGAGCAGTACTTC.

The rearrangement joins TRBV5-1 to TRBJ1-6; possible D gene TRBD1, 6 bases. CDR3 length: 14 residues. V lost 2 bases to trimming and J lost 7 bases, with 10 bases between them. CDR1 SGHRS and CDR2 YFSETQ come from the germline V gene. The CDR3 region is CASSFGGENSPLHF. For the CDR3, the DNA is TGCGCCAGCAGCTTCGGGGGCGAGAATTCACCCCTCCACTTT.

Comments on this clonotype: One end of the junction is discordant with germline, which a read error may explain. In DNA, the CDR3 is TGTGCCAGCAGCTTAGTAGCGGGAGCAGGGAGCGGGGGGGCTCGAAGTGAGCAGCTCTTC. This sequence encodes CASSLVAGAGSGGARSEQLF. The gene calls are TRBV7-2 and TRBJ2-1; 10 bases match TRBD2. The CDR3 is made up of 20 amino acids. From germline, CDR1 is SGHTA and CDR2 FQGNSA.